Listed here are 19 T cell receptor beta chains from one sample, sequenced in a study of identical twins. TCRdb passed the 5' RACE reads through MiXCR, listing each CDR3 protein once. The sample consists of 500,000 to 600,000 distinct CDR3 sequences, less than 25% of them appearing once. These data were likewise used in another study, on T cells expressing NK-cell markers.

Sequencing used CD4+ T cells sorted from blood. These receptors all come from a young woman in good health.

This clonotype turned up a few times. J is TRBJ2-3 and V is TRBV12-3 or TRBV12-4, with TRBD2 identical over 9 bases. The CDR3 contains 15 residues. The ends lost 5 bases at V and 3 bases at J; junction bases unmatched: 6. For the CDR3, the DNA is TGTGCCAGCAGTCTGCGACTAGCGGCAACAGATACGCAGTATTTT. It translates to CASSLRLAATDTQYF.

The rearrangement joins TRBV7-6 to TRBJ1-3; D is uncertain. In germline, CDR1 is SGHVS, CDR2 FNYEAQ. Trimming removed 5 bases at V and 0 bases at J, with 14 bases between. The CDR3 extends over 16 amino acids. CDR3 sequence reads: CASSPWRGHSGNTIYF. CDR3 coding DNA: TGTGCCAGCAGCCCCTGGCGCGGCCACTCTGGAAACACCATATATTTT.

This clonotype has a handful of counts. CDR3 nucleotides: TGTGCCAGCAGCTTAATCTGGGGCAATCAGCCCCAGCATTTT. It translates to CASSLIWGNQPQHF. The chain is built from TRBV7-2 and TRBJ1-5; D remains ambiguous. This CDR3 region has 14 residues. The germline V and J ends were trimmed by 2 bases and 2 bases, with 7 bases remaining between them. CDR1 SGHTA and CDR2 FQGNSA come from the germline V gene.

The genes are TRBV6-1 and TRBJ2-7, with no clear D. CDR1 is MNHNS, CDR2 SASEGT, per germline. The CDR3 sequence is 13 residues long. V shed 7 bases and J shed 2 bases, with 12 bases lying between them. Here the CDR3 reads CASKRANTYEQYF. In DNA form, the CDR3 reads TGTGCCAGCAAGCGAGCCAATACCTACGAGCAGTACTTC.

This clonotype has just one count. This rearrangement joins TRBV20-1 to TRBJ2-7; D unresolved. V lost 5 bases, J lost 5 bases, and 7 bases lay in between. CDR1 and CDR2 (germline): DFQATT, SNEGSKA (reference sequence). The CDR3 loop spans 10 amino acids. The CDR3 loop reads CSAPGDEQYF. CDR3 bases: TGCAGTGCTCCAGGAGACGAGCAGTACTTC.

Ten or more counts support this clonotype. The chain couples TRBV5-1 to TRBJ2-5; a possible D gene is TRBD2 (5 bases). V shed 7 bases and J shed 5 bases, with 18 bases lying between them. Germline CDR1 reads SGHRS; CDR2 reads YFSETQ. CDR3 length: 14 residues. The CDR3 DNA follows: TGCGCCAGCCGACTACTAGTGACGGATGAGACCCAGTACTTC. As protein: CASRLLVTDETQYF.

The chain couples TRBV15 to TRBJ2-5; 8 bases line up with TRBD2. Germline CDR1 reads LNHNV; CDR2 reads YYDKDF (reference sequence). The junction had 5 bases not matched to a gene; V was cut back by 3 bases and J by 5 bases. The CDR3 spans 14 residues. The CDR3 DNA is TGTGCCACCAGCAGCGGACTAGCCACGGAGACCCAGTACTTC. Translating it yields CATSSGLATETQYF. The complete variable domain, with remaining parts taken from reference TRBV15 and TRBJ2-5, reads DAMVIQNPRYQVTQFGKPVTLSCSQTLNHNVMYWYQQKSSQAPKLLFHYYDKDFNNEADTPDNFQSRRPNTSFCFLDIRSPGLGDTAMYLCATSSGLATETQYFGPGTRLLVL.

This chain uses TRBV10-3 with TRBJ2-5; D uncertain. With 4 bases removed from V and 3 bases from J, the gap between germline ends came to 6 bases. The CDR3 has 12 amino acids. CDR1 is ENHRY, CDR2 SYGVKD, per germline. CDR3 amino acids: CAISVKEETQYF. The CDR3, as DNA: TGTGCCATCAGTGTCAAGGAAGAGACCCAGTACTTC.

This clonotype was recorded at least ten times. CDR3 DNA: TGTGCCAGCAGCTTAGTGTTAGCGGGAGATCTCGAGCAGTACTTC. Translating gives CASSLVLAGDLEQYF. This chain joins TRBV7-2 and TRBJ2-7; 9 bases fit TRBD2. The CDR3 runs to 15 residues. The J segment lost 6 bases and the V segment lost 1 base, leaving 7 bases of the junction unmatched. CDR1 is SGHTA, CDR2 FQGNSA, per germline.

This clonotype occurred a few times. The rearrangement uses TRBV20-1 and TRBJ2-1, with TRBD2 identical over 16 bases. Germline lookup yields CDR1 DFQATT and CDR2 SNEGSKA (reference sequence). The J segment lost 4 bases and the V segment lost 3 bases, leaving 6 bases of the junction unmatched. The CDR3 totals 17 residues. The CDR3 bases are TGCAGTGCTAGCGGGACTAGCGGGAGGGAACGATACAATGAGCAGTTCTTC. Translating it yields CSASGTSGRERYNEQFF.

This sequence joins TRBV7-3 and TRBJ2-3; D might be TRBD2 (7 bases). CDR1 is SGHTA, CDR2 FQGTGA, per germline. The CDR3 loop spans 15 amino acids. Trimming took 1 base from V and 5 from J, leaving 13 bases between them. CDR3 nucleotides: TGTGCCAGCAGCTTAATGGGGGGGGCCATAGATACGCAGTATTTT. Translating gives CASSLMGGAIDTQYF.

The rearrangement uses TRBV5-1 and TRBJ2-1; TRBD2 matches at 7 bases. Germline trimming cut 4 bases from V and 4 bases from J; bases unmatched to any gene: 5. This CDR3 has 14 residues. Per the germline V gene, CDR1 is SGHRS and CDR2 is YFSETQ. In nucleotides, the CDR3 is TGCGCCAGCAGCCGGGAGGCGGTATACAATGAGCAGTTCTTC. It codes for CASSREAVYNEQFF.

In DNA, the CDR3 is TGTGCCAGCTCTGGGAGGTTGACCGGGGAGCTGTTTTTT. Amino acids: CASSGRLTGELFF. This chain uses TRBV2 with TRBJ2-2; possibly TRBD2 for D (6 bases). V gave up 8 bases and J gave up 5 bases, with 12 bases separating them. Germline lookup yields CDR1 SNHLY and CDR2 FYNNEI. CDR3 length equals 13 residues.

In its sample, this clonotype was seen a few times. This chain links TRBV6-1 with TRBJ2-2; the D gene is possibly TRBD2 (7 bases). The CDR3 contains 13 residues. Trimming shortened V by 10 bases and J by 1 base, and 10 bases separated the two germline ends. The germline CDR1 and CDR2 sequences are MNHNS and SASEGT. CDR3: CATGGQNTGELFF. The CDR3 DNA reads TGTGCCACCGGGGGGCAGAACACCGGGGAGCTGTTTTTT.

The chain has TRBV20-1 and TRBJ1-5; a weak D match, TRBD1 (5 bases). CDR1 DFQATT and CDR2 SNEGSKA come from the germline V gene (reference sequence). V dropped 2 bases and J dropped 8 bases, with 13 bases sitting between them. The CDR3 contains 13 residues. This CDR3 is CSARFRVQEPQHF. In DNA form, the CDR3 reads TGCAGTGCTAGATTCAGGGTTCAGGAGCCCCAGCATTTT.

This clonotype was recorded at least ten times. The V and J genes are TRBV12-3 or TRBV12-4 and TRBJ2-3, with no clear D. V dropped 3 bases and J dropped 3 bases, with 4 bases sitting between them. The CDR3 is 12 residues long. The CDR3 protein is CASSLLTDTQYF. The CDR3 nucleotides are TGTGCCAGCAGTTTGCTAACAGATACGCAGTATTTT.

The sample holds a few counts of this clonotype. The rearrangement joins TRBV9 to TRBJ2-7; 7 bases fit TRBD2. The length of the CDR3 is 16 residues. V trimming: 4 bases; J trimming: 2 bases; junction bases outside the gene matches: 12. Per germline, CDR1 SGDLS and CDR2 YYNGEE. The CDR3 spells CASSSSAGTLTYEQYF. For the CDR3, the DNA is TGTGCCAGCAGCTCGTCAGCGGGAACACTCACCTACGAGCAGTACTTC.

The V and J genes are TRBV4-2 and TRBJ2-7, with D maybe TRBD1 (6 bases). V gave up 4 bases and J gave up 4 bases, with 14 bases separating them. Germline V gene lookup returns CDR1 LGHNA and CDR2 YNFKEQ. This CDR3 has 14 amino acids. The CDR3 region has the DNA TGTGCCAGCAGCCGGCTACTGGACAGTTACGAGCAGTACTTC. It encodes CASSRLLDSYEQYF.

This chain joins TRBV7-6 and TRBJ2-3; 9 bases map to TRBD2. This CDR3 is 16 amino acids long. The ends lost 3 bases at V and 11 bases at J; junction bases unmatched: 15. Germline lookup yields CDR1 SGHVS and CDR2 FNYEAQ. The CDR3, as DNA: TGTGCCAGCAGCTTTTTGACTAGCGGTCCCCTCGGTGTGCAGTATTTT. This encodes CASSFLTSGPLGVQYF.